Shown below are 20 T cell receptor beta chains from a single sample sequenced in a study of T cell repertoires in cytomegalovirus infection. In TCRdb, the reads were re-called with MiXCR into one record per CDR3 protein. This table has about 140,000 distinct CDR3 sequences, roughly 6% appearing once. Sequenced material: PBMCs. The origin of the receptors is a human donor in good health (CMV status not recorded). Some clones in this sample may be carry-over from other donors' samples.

This clonotype appeared a few times. This chain joins TRBV9 and TRBJ1-2; D is undetermined. The CDR3 contains 15 residues. Germline values: CDR1 SGDLS, CDR2 YYNGEE. V lost 2 bases and J 1 base, leaving 12 bases between the germline ends. CDR3 sequence (DNA): TGTGCCAGCAGCGTGACTTGGACGGATAACTATGGCTACACCTTC. This codes for CASSVTWTDNYGYTF.

The chain carries TRBV6-1 and TRBJ1-5; D may be TRBD1 (5 bases). Germline V gene sequence: CDR1 MNHNS, CDR2 SASEGT. This CDR3 comprises 14 residues. The V gene lost 7 bases and the J gene lost 3 bases, with 13 bases spanning the gap. The CDR3 is CASTPRQYNQPQHF. The CDR3 DNA reads TGTGCCAGCACCCCCCGACAGTACAATCAGCCCCAGCATTTT.

This clonotype was seen repeatedly, ten times or more. The chain joins TRBV19 to TRBJ2-5; D remains unclear. This CDR3 contains 14 residues. Germline CDR1 LNHDA, CDR2 SQIVND (reference sequence). V was pared by 3 bases and J by 7 bases, with 15 bases between. CDR3 amino acids: CASSIGTEEGTQYF. The CDR3 DNA sequence: TGTGCCAGTAGTATTGGTACCGAGGAAGGGACCCAGTACTTC.

The chain has TRBV11-2 and TRBJ2-1, with 8 nucleotides matching TRBD2. J lost 2 bases, V lost 5 bases, and 2 bases had no gene match. Looked up from germline, CDR1 is SGHAT and CDR2 is FQNNGV. The CDR3 runs to 14 residues. CDR3 loop: CASSPGGPYNEQFF. DNA for the CDR3: TGTGCCAGCAGCCCGGGGGGGCCCTACAATGAGCAGTTCTTC.

This clonotype was detected many times. This chain uses TRBV28 with TRBJ2-3; 8 bases fit TRBD2. CDR1 and CDR2 from the germline V gene are MDHEN and SYDVKM. V shed 3 bases and J 3 bases; nucleotides not matched to a gene: 8. This CDR3 comprises 16 residues. The CDR3 is CASSLIVAGRTDTQYF. As DNA, the CDR3 is TGTGCCAGCAGTTTGATTGTAGCGGGGAGGACAGATACGCAGTATTTT.

This clonotype was observed at least ten times. This chain connects TRBV7-2 to TRBJ2-1; either TRBD1 or TRBD2 may supply D (5 bases each). Germline-derived CDR1 and CDR2 are SGHTA and FQGNSA. The CDR3 consists of 15 residues. The V gene lost 1 base and the J gene lost 0 bases, with 7 bases spanning the gap. The CDR3 sequence: CASSLERGSYNEQFF. Here the CDR3 DNA reads TGTGCCAGCAGCTTAGAGAGGGGCTCCTACAATGAGCAGTTCTTC.

This clonotype was observed a handful of times. The V call is TRBV19, the J call TRBJ1-5; unclear D gene. Germline CDR1 and CDR2: LNHDA and SQIVND (reference sequence). CDR3 length: 12 residues. Trimming pared 5 bases from V and 6 bases from J, leaving 8 bases between. The CDR3 sequence: CASSRVTQPQHF. CDR3 DNA sequence: TGTGCCAGTAGTCGGGTGACTCAGCCCCAGCATTTT. The full variable domain, in which reference TRBV19 and TRBJ1-5 provide the parts outside the CDR3, is DGGITQSPKYLFRKEGQNVTLSCEQNLNHDAMYWYRQDPGQGLRLIYYSQIVNDFQKGDIAEGYSVSREKKESFPLTVTSAQKNPTAFYLCASSRVTQPQHFGDGTRLSIL.

This clonotype was seen at least ten times. The chain recombines TRBV7-2 with TRBJ1-2; TRBD1 matches at 8 bases. CDR1 and CDR2 from the germline V gene are SGHTA and FQGNSA. This CDR3 has 16 residues. V trimming: 5 bases; J trimming: 7 bases; junction bases outside the gene matches: 15. The CDR3 loop is CASSVDKLPQGGGYTF. The CDR3 nucleotides read TGTGCCAGCAGCGTCGATAAACTCCCACAGGGGGGTGGCTACACCTTC.

This clonotype has just a few counts. The gene calls are TRBV29-1 and TRBJ2-2; D is possibly TRBD1 or TRBD2 (6 bases each). Germline CDR1 is SQVTM and CDR2 is ANQGSEA. Trimming removed 4 bases from V and 0 bases from J, with 9 bases in between. The CDR3 is 14 amino acids. In nucleotides, the CDR3 is TGCAGCGTTGTTCGGGGGCCGAACACCGGGGAGCTGTTTTTT. It codes for CSVVRGPNTGELFF.

This clonotype was seen at least ten times. The chain employs TRBV11-1 and TRBJ2-1; D is unclear. Trimming shortened V by 5 bases and J by 8 bases, and 7 bases separated the two germline ends. The CDR3 is 11 amino acids. CDR1 and CDR2 (germline): SGHAT, FQDESV (reference sequence). CDR3 region: CASSPHDEQFF. The CDR3 DNA reads TGTGCCAGCAGCCCCCATGATGAGCAGTTCTTC. The full variable domain, its missing parts supplied by reference TRBV11-1 and TRBJ2-1, is EAEVAQSPRYKITEKSQAVAFWCDPISGHATLYWYRQILGQGPELLVQFQDESVVDDSQLPKDRFSAERLKGVDSTLKIQPAELGDSAMYLCASSPHDEQFFGPGTRLTVL.

V and J are TRBV7-3 and TRBJ2-1; a weak D match, TRBD1 (5 bases). Germline V CDR1 and CDR2: SGHTA, FQGTGA. The germline V and J ends were trimmed by 4 bases and 0 bases, with 10 bases remaining between them. The CDR3 sequence is 15 residues long. CDR3 region: CASSSIRDSYNEQFF. In nucleotides, the CDR3 is TGTGCCAGCAGCTCAATCAGGGACTCCTACAATGAGCAGTTCTTC.

This clonotype turned up a few times. The chain links TRBV25-1 to TRBJ2-5; D may match TRBD1 or TRBD2 (6 bases each). V lost 1 base to trimming and J lost 1 base, with 7 bases between them. Germline V lookup: CDR1 MGHDK, CDR2 SYGVNS. The CDR3 consists of 14 residues. The CDR3 here is CASSEWGAQETQYF. The DNA for the CDR3 is TGTGCCAGCAGTGAATGGGGGGCCCAAGAGACCCAGTACTTC.

This clonotype was picked up many times. The chain links TRBV3-1 to TRBJ1-5; the D is unclear. The CDR3 has 14 residues. Germline CDR1 and CDR2: LGHDT and YNNKEL (reference sequence). Deletions cut 4 bases from V and 7 bases from J, with 14 bases between. CDR3 region: CASSPTFWAQPQHF. Written as DNA, the CDR3 is TGTGCCAGCAGCCCGACATTCTGGGCACAGCCCCAGCATTTT.

The chain couples TRBV2 to TRBJ1-1, with D tentatively TRBD1 (5 bases). Trimming cost V 0 bases and J 2 bases, with 13 bases left between them. The CDR3 has 16 amino acids. Per germline, CDR1 SNHLY and CDR2 FYNNEI. The CDR3 DNA reads TGTGCCAGCAGTGAAGCTGGGCGCGGGGACAACACTGAAGCTTTCTTT. As protein: CASSEAGRGDNTEAFF.

CDR3 amino acids: CSASPQDYNSPLHF. In DNA form, the CDR3 reads TGCAGTGCTAGCCCACAGGACTATAATTCACCCCTCCACTTT. This rearrangement joins TRBV20-1 to TRBJ1-6; D perhaps matches TRBD1 (5 bases). The germline V gene has CDR1 DFQATT and CDR2 SNEGSKA (reference sequence). This CDR3 region has 14 residues. Trimming left V 3 bases short and J 3 bases short, with 9 bases between.

This clonotype was seen a few times. The V gene is TRBV28, the J gene TRBJ2-2; 10 nucleotides agree with TRBD1. J lost 1 base, V lost 6 bases, and 2 bases had no gene match. CDR1 MDHEN and CDR2 SYDVKM come from the germline V gene. CDR3 length equals 15 residues. The CDR3 region has the DNA TGTGCCAGCAGGCGGGACAGGGGGAACACCGGGGAGCTGTTTTTT. This sequence encodes CASRRDRGNTGELFF.

This clonotype was picked up many times. This chain uses TRBV5-4 with TRBJ1-1; possibly TRBD1 for D (6 bases). Germline V lookup: CDR1 SGHNT, CDR2 YYREEE (reference sequence). There are 15 residues in the CDR3. The germline V and J ends were trimmed by 3 bases and 2 bases, with 14 bases remaining between them. The DNA for the CDR3 is TGTGCCAGCAGCTCTCCAGACAGGAGAAACACTGAAGCTTTCTTT. Translating gives CASSSPDRRNTEAFF.

A remark on this clonotype: This may be a read error, as it is one base from a much larger clone. The CDR3 bases are TGTACCAGCAGGTTGACTAGCGGGGGTCCCAGCTCCTACAATGAGCAGTTCTTC. This gives the protein CTSRLTSGGPSSYNEQFF. The rearrangement joins TRBV2 to TRBJ2-1; TRBD2 aligns across 12 bases. The CDR3 has 18 amino acids. Germline CDR1 and CDR2: SNHLY and FYNNEI.

The sample holds many counts of this clonotype. This chain links TRBV7-2 with TRBJ1-6; weak D call: TRBD1 (6 bases). The CDR3 is 15 residues long. Germline V gene lookup returns CDR1 SGHTA and CDR2 FQGNSA. Trimming cost V 5 bases and J 7 bases, with 15 bases left between them. In DNA, the CDR3 is TGTGCCAGCAGCGAGGGCGGAGGGGGAAATTCACCCCTCCACTTT. This encodes CASSEGGGGNSPLHF.

This clonotype was detected many times. The chain employs TRBV7-6 and TRBJ1-4, with D hard to call. Germline V gene sequence: CDR1 SGHVS, CDR2 FNYEAQ. V lost 5 bases and J 6 bases, leaving 13 bases between the germline ends. The CDR3 loop spans 14 amino acids. The CDR3 reads CASSPERSYEKLFF. CDR3 DNA sequence: TGTGCCAGCAGCCCAGAGCGGAGTTATGAAAAACTGTTTTTT.